This entry concerns a single T cell receptor beta chain. These data are taken from a study of T cells in Graves' hyperthyroidism and ophthalmopathy. A patient was excluded if there was uncontrolled infection, other autoimmune disease, pregnancy or lactation. The CDR3 regions of TCR beta were amplified from RNA transcripts. TCR CDR3 regions were first amplified by RT-PCR with HTBI primers. TCRdb analysed the multiplex PCR reads with MiXCR anew, one entry per CDR3 protein. The table records roughly 740,000 distinct CDR3 sequences, roughly 17% of them present only once. The CDR3 totals 14 residues. The germline V gene has CDR1 MNHEY and CDR2 SVGEGT. V lost 5 bases to trimming and J lost 5 bases, with 14 bases between them.

This sequence originates from a man between 18 and 29 years old with Graves' hyperthyroidism. The chain recombines TRBV6-2 or TRBV6-3 with TRBJ2-3; tentatively, D is TRBD1 (6 bases). What was sequenced was blood. The CDR3 DNA sequence: TGTGCCAGCAGTCAACAGGGCGGTAGAGATACGCAGTATTTT. Amino acids: CASSQQGGRDTQYF.